A selection of T cell receptor beta chains follows, all from one sample in a study of T-cell memory formation after mild COVID-19. TCRdb analysed the 5' RACE reads with MiXCR anew, one entry per CDR3 protein. The data contain approximately 150,000 distinct CDR3 sequences, about 19% of them singletons. The sample taken for sequencing was PBMCs or a T cell subset sorted from them (not recorded which). These receptors all stem from an adult woman who had mild COVID-19 (a few samples of this study predate the infection). Cell type and time point are not known. Each CDR3 is given with its conserved first and last residue. D genes are given only for firm matches. Size values are once, few and many counts, or a class for expanded clones, and some rows have none.

v_call	j_call	clone_size	d_call	cdr3_nt	cdr3_aa
TRBV5-1	TRBJ1-5	NA	TRBD1	TGCGCCAGCAGCATCGGGACAGATGGGCAGCCCCAGCATTTT	CASSIGTDGQPQHF
TRBV6-2/TRBV6-3	TRBJ1-5	few	TRBD1	TGTGCCAGCAGGAAATCCGGGACAGGGGGTCCTTATAGCAATCAGCCCCAGCATTTT	CASRKSGTGGPYSNQPQHF
TRBV5-4	TRBJ2-5	few	TRBD2	TGTGCCAGCAGCTCAGGGACTAGCGGGGCTCAAGAGACCCAGTACTTC	CASSSGTSGAQETQYF
TRBV7-6	TRBJ2-2	NA	NA	TGTGCCAGCAGCCTTCTCGACAGGTTGAACGCCGGGGAGCTGTTTTTT	CASSLLDRLNAGELFF
TRBV29-1	TRBJ2-7	few	NA	TGCAGCGTCCCCGAGGGATACTACGAGCAGTACTTC	CSVPEGYYEQYF
TRBV6-1	TRBJ1-5	few	NA	TGTGCCAGTATACTACAGGGCGGTAGCAATCAGCCCCAGCATTTT	CASILQGGSNQPQHF
TRBV4-1	TRBJ2-7	few	NA	TGCGCCAGCAGCCGGGACATTCTGGGGTTTTACGAGCAGTACTTC	CASSRDILGFYEQYF
TRBV4-1	TRBJ2-7	few	NA	TGCGCCAGCAGCCAGTGGGACGAAAGAAACGAGCAGTACTTC	CASSQWDERNEQYF
TRBV30	TRBJ2-7	few	TRBD2	TGTGCCTGGGCTAGCGGGATCGTCTACGAGCAGTACTTC	CAWASGIVYEQYF
TRBV6-2/TRBV6-3	TRBJ2-2	NA	TRBD2	TGTGCCCGCCTTGGGCTAGCGGGGGGGCCGAACACCGGGGAGCTGTTTTTT	CARLGLAGGPNTGELFF
TRBV7-2	TRBJ1-1	NA	TRBD1	TGTGCCAGCAGCTTAGTTGGGACAGGCAACACTGAAGCTTTCTTT	CASSLVGTGNTEAFF
TRBV20-1	TRBJ2-4	NA	NA	TGCAGTGCTAGCCGGCCAGCCAAAAACATTCAGTACTTC	CSASRPAKNIQYF
TRBV5-1	TRBJ2-7	NA	TRBD2	TGCGCCAGCAGCCCGGGACTAGCGGGCCCCGCGACGGGCGAGCAGTACTTC	CASSPGLAGPATGEQYF
TRBV6-5	TRBJ2-1	few	NA	TGTGCCAGCAGTTACTCAAGGATTCTAGGGGATGAGCAGTTCTTC	CASSYSRILGDEQFF
TRBV2	TRBJ2-1	NA	TRBD2	TGTGCCACCAGTCCCCTTGTGAGCGGGAGTACTGAGCAGTTCTTC	CATSPLVSGSTEQFF
TRBV20-1	TRBJ2-7	many	NA	TGCAGTGCTAGAGATCTCTGGGGTCAGTACTTC	CSARDLWGQYF
TRBV29-1	TRBJ1-1	few	TRBD1	TGCAGCGCTAACAGGGGGCAGGACACTGAAGCTTTCTTT	CSANRGQDTEAFF
TRBV4-1	TRBJ2-7	NA	TRBD1	TGCGCCAGCAGCCAGAGACAGGGCTACGAGCAGTACTTC	CASSQRQGYEQYF
TRBV12-3/TRBV12-4	TRBJ1-2	NA	TRBD1	TGTGCCAGCAGTACCGGGACAGGGGGCGAAGGCTACACCTTC	CASSTGTGGEGYTF
TRBV20-1	TRBJ1-5	few	NA	TGCAGTGCTAGTTTCGTCCGTGGGCAGCCCCAGCATTTT	CSASFVRGQPQHF
TRBV9	TRBJ2-1	few	NA	TGTGCCAGCACCAGGGTCGGCAATGAGCAGTTCTTC	CASTRVGNEQFF
TRBV6-5	TRBJ2-3	few	NA	TGTGCCAGCAGTCTTTTTGTTGGAACAGATACGCAGTATTTT	CASSLFVGTDTQYF
TRBV7-2	TRBJ2-2	few	TRBD1	TGTGCCAGCAGGAGCGGGACAGGGGCCTTCGGGGAGCTGTTTTTT	CASRSGTGAFGELFF
TRBV15	TRBJ2-3	many	TRBD1	TGTGCCACCAGCACCCGACAGGGAACAGATACGCAGTATTTT	CATSTRQGTDTQYF
TRBV29-1	TRBJ2-7	few	NA	TGCAGCGTTGAAAAGGGGATAGCCTACGAGCAGTACTTC	CSVEKGIAYEQYF
TRBV7-6	TRBJ2-3	NA	TRBD1	TGTGCCAGCAGCTTCCCCGGGACAGGGCTCCCATCGGCGCAGTATTTT	CASSFPGTGLPSAQYF
TRBV20-1	TRBJ2-1	few	TRBD2	TGCAGTGCTAGAGATCCGAGCGGGAGGATATACCACAATGAGCAGTTCTTC	CSARDPSGRIYHNEQFF
TRBV12-3/TRBV12-4	TRBJ2-7	many	NA	TGTGCCAGCAGTTTAGCTAGCGACGAGCAGTACTTC	CASSLASDEQYF
TRBV29-1	TRBJ2-2	NA	TRBD1	TGCAGCGTTGCCGGGACAGGGTCCAACACCGGGGAGCTGTTTTTT	CSVAGTGSNTGELFF
TRBV6-2/TRBV6-3	TRBJ2-7	NA	TRBD2	TGTGCCAGCAGATCAAGCCCGGGACTAGCGGGGGACTCCTACGAGCAGTACTTC	CASRSSPGLAGDSYEQYF
TRBV30	TRBJ1-1	NA	TRBD1	TGTGCCTGGAGCCCGACAGGGAACAGTGAAGCTTTCTTT	CAWSPTGNSEAFF